Given below is one TCR beta chain in context. Its antigen remains unknown. Amplicons of TCR beta CDR3 were generated from genomic DNA by two-round multiplex PCR. For every TRBV and TRBJ gene, a specific primer was used in first-round PCR. From the multiplex PCR reads, TCRdb called clonotypes with MiXCR, one entry per CDR3 protein. This sample carries 11,000 to 15,000 distinct CDR3 sequences, 30% to 40% of them seen once, and the ten largest clones take approximately 41%. All patients, having had no prior chemotherapy, radiotherapy or other malignancies, were node-negative on CT and PET/CT. The data are from a study of prognosis after radiotherapy for stage I lung cancer. Study findings and constraints: Before stereotactic body radiation therapy the median unique TCR clone count was fewer than 11,000, and afterwards it fell to around 6,800.

There are 16 residues in the CDR3. Germline V gene sequence: CDR1 SEHNR, CDR2 FQNEAQ (reference sequence). The V gene end was trimmed by 7 bases and the J gene end by 0 bases; junction bases not matched to a gene: 9. The receptor comes from a donor over 45 with non-small cell lung cancer. The specimen was PBMCs, collected before or after stereotactic body radiation therapy (not recorded which). The rearrangement links TRBV7-9 to TRBJ2-4; 7 bases match TRBD1. The DNA for the CDR3 is TGTGCCAGCACCCCCTCGGGACAGATAGCCAAAAACATTCAGTACTTC. Encoded protein: CASTPSGQIAKNIQYF.